This passage covers 4 T cell receptor beta chains from one sample sequenced in a study of OX40 agonist ivuxolimab in advanced cancers. Only in-frame clones appear in the TCRdb table, and some are missing; sequencing was by immunoSEQ multiplex PCR. The sample holds 98,000 or so clones, about 79% seen once. Sequencing was performed on CD4+ or CD8+ T cells sorted from blood, taken in a trial of the OX40 agonist ivuxolimab. The origin of the receptors is an adult with an advanced solid tumor such as melanoma, head and neck, liver or kidney cancer.

The chain links TRBV29-1 to TRBJ1-1; 9 bases fit TRBD1. Unmatched junction bases numbered 3, after V lost 6 bases and J lost 1 base. Germline assignment: CDR1 SQVTM and CDR2 ANQGSEA. CDR3 size: 13 residues. Here the CDR3 reads CSVNRGRNTEAFF. CDR3 nucleotide sequence: TGCAGCGTGAACAGGGGGCGGAACACTGAAGCTTTCTTT. Variable domain in full (rest from reference TRBV29-1 and TRBJ1-1): SAVISQKPSRDICQRGTSLTIQCQVDSQVTMMFWYRQQPGQSLTLIATANQGSEATYESGFVIDKFPISRPNLTFSTLTVSNMSPEDSSIYLCSVNRGRNTEAFFGQGTRLTVV.

A single count supports this clone. The rearrangement uses TRBV7-3 and TRBJ2-2; 12 bases are shared with TRBD1. J gave up 0 bases and V 5 bases, and 7 bases lay outside the gene matches. This CDR3 is built from 18 residues. From germline, CDR1 is SGHTA and CDR2 FQGTGA. CDR3 coding DNA: TGTGCCAGCAGCAACCCGGGACAGGGGGCGCCGAACACCGGGGAGCTGTTTTTT. It is translated as CASSNPGQGAPNTGELFF.

This chain connects TRBV29-1 to TRBJ2-5; D remains unclear. Trimming took off 2 bases at V and 4 bases at J, with 11 bases between the two ends. CDR3 length: 13 amino acids. Germline V gene data show CDR1 as SQVTM and CDR2 as ANQGSEA. CDR3 amino acids: CSVENDWGETQYF. The CDR3 nucleotides are TGCAGCGTTGAAAATGATTGGGGAGAGACCCAGTACTTC.

The chain is built from TRBV28 and TRBJ1-5; 10 nucleotides agree with TRBD1. CDR3 length: 15 amino acids. V dropped 6 bases and J dropped 2; count of bases not matched to a gene: 4. Germline lookup yields CDR1 MDHEN and CDR2 SYDVKM. CDR3 bases: TGTGCCAGCAGCCCCGGGACAGGGGGCAATCAGCCCCAGCATTTT. Translated: CASSPGTGGNQPQHF.